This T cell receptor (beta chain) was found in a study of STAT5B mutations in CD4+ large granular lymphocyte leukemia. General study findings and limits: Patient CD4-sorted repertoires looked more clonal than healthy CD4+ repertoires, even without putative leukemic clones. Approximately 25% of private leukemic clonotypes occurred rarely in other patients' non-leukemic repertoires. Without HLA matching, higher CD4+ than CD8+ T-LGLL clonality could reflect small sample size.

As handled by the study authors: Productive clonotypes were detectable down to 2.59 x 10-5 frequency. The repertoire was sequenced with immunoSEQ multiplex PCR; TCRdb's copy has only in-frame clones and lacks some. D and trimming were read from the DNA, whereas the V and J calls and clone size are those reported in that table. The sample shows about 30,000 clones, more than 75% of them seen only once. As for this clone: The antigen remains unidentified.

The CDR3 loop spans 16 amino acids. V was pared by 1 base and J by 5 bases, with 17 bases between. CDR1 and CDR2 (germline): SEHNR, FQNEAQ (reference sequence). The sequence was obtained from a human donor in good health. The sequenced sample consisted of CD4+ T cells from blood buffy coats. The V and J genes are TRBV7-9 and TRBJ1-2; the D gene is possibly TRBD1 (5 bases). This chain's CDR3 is CASSLVMRGSEYGYTF. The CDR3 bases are TGTGCCAGCAGCTTAGTGATGAGGGGCTCTGAATATGGCTACACCTTC.